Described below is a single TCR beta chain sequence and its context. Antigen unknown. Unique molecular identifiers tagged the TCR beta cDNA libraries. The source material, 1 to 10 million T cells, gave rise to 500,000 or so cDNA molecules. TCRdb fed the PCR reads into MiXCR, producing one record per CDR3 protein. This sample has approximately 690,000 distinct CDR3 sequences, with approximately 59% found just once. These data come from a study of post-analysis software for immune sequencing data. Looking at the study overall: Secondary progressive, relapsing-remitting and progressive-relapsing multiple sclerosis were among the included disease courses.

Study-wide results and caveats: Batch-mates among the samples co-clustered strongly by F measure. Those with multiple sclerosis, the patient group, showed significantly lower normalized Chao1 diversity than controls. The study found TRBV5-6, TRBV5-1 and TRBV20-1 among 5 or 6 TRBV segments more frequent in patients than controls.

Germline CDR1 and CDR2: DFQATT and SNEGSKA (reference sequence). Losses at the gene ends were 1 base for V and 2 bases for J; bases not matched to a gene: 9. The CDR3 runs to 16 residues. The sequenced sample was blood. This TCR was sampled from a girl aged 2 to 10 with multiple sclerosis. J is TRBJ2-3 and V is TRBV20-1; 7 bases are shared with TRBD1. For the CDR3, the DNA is TGCAGTGCTAGAGGCCCCGGGACAGCTATCACAGATACGCAGTATTTT. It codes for CSARGPGTAITDTQYF.